Below, 18 T cell receptor beta chains from the same sample are listed, as sequenced in a study of T cells in localized non-small cell lung cancer. Sequenced by immunoSEQ multiplex PCR; TCRdb stores in-frame clones only, minus some. Here the sample spans about 53,000 clones, 75% to 90% being singletons. The sequenced sample was peripheral blood mononuclear cells, obtained before any cancer treatment. These receptors were taken from a man between 40 and 70 years old with stage III lung adenocarcinoma.

This chain joins TRBV28 and TRBJ1-2; perhaps TRBD1 as D (5 bases). This CDR3 contains 13 residues. The V gene lost 4 bases and the J gene lost 4 bases, with 10 bases spanning the gap. Germline CDR1 and CDR2: MDHEN and SYDVKM. CDR3 nucleotides: TGTGCCAGCAGTTCCGGGGCCCCCTATGGCTACACCTTC. The encoded protein is CASSSGAPYGYTF.

This clone was recorded once. J is TRBJ2-3 and V is TRBV5-4; D remains unclear. Trimming pared 7 bases from V and 4 bases from J, leaving 13 bases between. The CDR3 is 13 residues long. Germline CDR1 is SGHNT and CDR2 is YYREEE (reference sequence). CDR3 residues: CASRKESADTQYF. The CDR3 DNA reads as TGTGCCAGCCGAAAGGAGAGCGCAGATACGCAGTATTTT. Based on the CDR3 plus reference TRBV5-4 and TRBJ2-3, the full variable domain is ETGVTQSPTHLIKTRGQQVTLRCSSQSGHNTVSWYQQALGQGPQFIFQYYREEENGRGNFPPRFSGLQFPNYSSELNVNALELDDSALYLCASRKESADTQYFGPGTRLTVL.

The genes are TRBV6-6 and TRBJ2-1; D not certain. Germline CDR1 reads MNHNY; CDR2 reads SVGAGI (reference sequence). V was shortened by 7 bases and J by 3 bases, with 13 bases between the two germline ends. The CDR3 sequence is 14 residues long. The DNA for the CDR3 is TGTGCCAGCACCCCCGAAGGGTTCTACAATGAGCAGTTCTTC. This encodes CASTPEGFYNEQFF.

The CDR3 region is CASSARDRDTEAFF. Here the CDR3 DNA reads TGCGCCAGCAGCGCCCGGGACAGGGACACTGAAGCTTTCTTT. The rearrangement links TRBV5-1 to TRBJ1-1; 9 positions agree with TRBD1. Losses at the gene ends were 4 bases for V and 3 bases for J; bases not matched to a gene: 4. CDR3 size: 14 residues. The germline CDR1 and CDR2 sequences are SGHRS and YFSETQ.

This clone has more than one count but fewer than ten. This rearrangement joins TRBV5-1 to TRBJ2-7, with D perhaps TRBD1 (6 bases). Germline CDR1 is SGHRS and CDR2 is YFSETQ. The length of the CDR3 is 15 residues. V was cut by 3 bases and J by 7 bases, with 20 bases left in between. The CDR3 DNA reads as TGCGCCAGCAGCTCTCAGGGACAACTTGGTAGAGAGCAGTACTTC. Encoded protein: CASSSQGQLGREQYF. Using reference TRBV5-1 and TRBJ2-7 for the parts outside the CDR3, the full variable domain is KAGVTQTPRYLIKTRGQQVTLSCSPISGHRSVSWYQQTPGQGLQFLFEYFSETQRNKGNFPGRFSGRQFSNSRSEMNVSTLELGDSALYLCASSSQGQLGREQYFGPGTRLTVT.

The chain combines TRBV11-3 with TRBJ2-1; weak D call: TRBD2 (6 bases). The CDR3 is 16 amino acids. Trimming took 5 bases from V and 5 from J, leaving 19 bases between them. Germline lookup yields CDR1 SGHNT and CDR2 YENEEA. The CDR3 sequence: CASSPPKGAGNNEQFF. The CDR3 bases are TGTGCCAGCAGCCCCCCCAAAGGGGCGGGAAACAATGAGCAGTTCTTC.

V usage is TRBV7-9 and J usage is TRBJ1-4; no clear D. The CDR3 contains 14 residues. The germline CDR1 and CDR2 sequences are SEHNR and FQNEAQ (reference sequence). V was trimmed by 2 bases and J by 4 bases, leaving 8 bases between them. The CDR3 spells CASSLHQSNEKLFF. CDR3 nucleotides: TGTGCCAGCAGCTTACACCAGAGTAATGAAAAACTGTTTTTT. Full variable domain (missing parts from reference TRBV7-9 and TRBJ1-4): DTGVSQNPRHKITKRGQNVTFRCDPISEHNRLYWYRQTLGQGPEFLTYFQNEAQLEKSRLLSDRFSAERPKGSFSTLEIQRTEQGDSAMYLCASSLHQSNEKLFFGSGTQLSVL.

This chain joins TRBV15 and TRBJ1-1, with D tentatively TRBD1 (5 bases). CDR3 length: 12 amino acids. Germline V gives CDR1 LNHNV, CDR2 YYDKDF (reference sequence). V was trimmed by 3 bases and J by 4 bases, leaving 6 bases between them. The CDR3 reads CATSRGGTEAFF. The CDR3 DNA is TGTGCCACCAGCAGGGGGGGCACTGAAGCTTTCTTT. The entire variable domain, with the rest obtained from reference TRBV15 and TRBJ1-1, is as follows: DAMVIQNPRYQVTQFGKPVTLSCSQTLNHNVMYWYQQKSSQAPKLLFHYYDKDFNNEADTPDNFQSRRPNTSFCFLDIRSPGLGDTAMYLCATSRGGTEAFFGQGTRLTVV.

The chain combines TRBV6-6 with TRBJ2-2; 7 bases agree with TRBD1. With V trimmed by 0 bases and J by 1 base, 2 bases remained unmatched. CDR1 and CDR2 (germline): MNHNY, SVGAGI (reference sequence). The CDR3 spans 16 residues. CDR3 amino acids: CASSYSTGKNTGELFF. As DNA, the CDR3 is TGTGCCAGCAGTTACTCGACAGGGAAGAACACCGGGGAGCTGTTTTTT.

This chain joins TRBV5-8 and TRBJ1-5; D unclear. The germline CDR1 and CDR2 sequences are SGHTS and YDEGEE. The germline V and J ends were trimmed by 0 bases and 3 bases, with 13 bases remaining between them. The CDR3 runs 16 residues. CDR3 coding DNA: TGTGCCAGCAGCTTGGATATGGGAGTCACCAATCAGCCCCAGCATTTT. As protein: CASSLDMGVTNQPQHF.

This clone was counted a single time. This chain joins TRBV25-1 and TRBJ1-1, with D uncertain. Trimming removed 3 bases from V and 0 bases from J, with 8 bases in between. This CDR3 comprises 14 residues. CDR1 and CDR2 from the germline V gene are MGHDK and SYGVNS. The CDR3 here is CASSDVEMNTEAFF. The CDR3 bases are TGTGCCAGCAGTGACGTGGAAATGAACACTGAAGCTTTCTTT.

The CDR3 loop is CASSLAGQAFSPLHF. The CDR3 DNA is TGTGCCAGCAGCTTAGCGGGACAGGCCTTCTCACCCCTCCACTTT. V gene TRBV11-1 combines with J gene TRBJ1-6, with 8 bases fitting TRBD1. The junction had 5 bases not matched to a gene; V was cut back by 0 bases and J by 10 bases. Germline CDR1 reads SGHAT; CDR2 reads FQDESV (reference sequence). CDR3 size: 15 residues.

The rearrangement uses TRBV2 and TRBJ2-7, with D uncertain. The V and J ends lost 7 bases and 3 bases respectively, with 7 bases between them. The germline V gene has CDR1 SNHLY and CDR2 FYNNEI. This CDR3 contains 11 residues. CDR3 sequence reads: CASNNNYEQYF. The CDR3 DNA reads TGTGCCAGCAACAACAACTACGAGCAGTACTTC.

The chain combines TRBV29-1 with TRBJ2-7; 7 bases match TRBD2. The CDR3 totals 16 residues. J was trimmed by 5 bases and V by 6 bases; bases with no gene match: 19. Per germline, CDR1 SQVTM and CDR2 ANQGSEA. CDR3 in amino acids: CSVRLTWAGASDEQYF. The CDR3 DNA reads as TGCAGCGTACGACTTACCTGGGCGGGAGCATCAGACGAGCAGTACTTC.

This clone was seen a few times. The chain is built from TRBV11-2 and TRBJ2-2; D remains ambiguous. V lost 2 bases and J 2 bases, leaving 9 bases between the germline ends. Germline CDR1 reads SGHAT; CDR2 reads FQNNGV. This CDR3 is built from 15 residues. The CDR3 bases are TGTGCCAGCAGCTTATTTCTCGCTAACACCGGGGAGCTGTTTTTT. Its translation is CASSLFLANTGELFF.

The chain joins TRBV5-4 to TRBJ2-5; no firm D call. There are 13 residues in the CDR3. From germline, CDR1 is SGHNT and CDR2 YYREEE (reference sequence). V was pared by 4 bases and J by 5 bases, with 12 bases between. DNA of the CDR3: TGTGCCAGCAGCATCTATACCACTGAGACCCAGTACTTC. Amino acid sequence: CASSIYTTETQYF.

This clone has only a few counts. CDR3 coding DNA: TGTGCCAGCAGTTTAGAGGGGACAGGGATTTTAAATACGCAGTATTTT. The encoded protein is CASSLEGTGILNTQYF. The genes are TRBV27 and TRBJ2-3; TRBD1 matches at 9 bases. J gave up 7 bases and V 2 bases, and 10 bases lay outside the gene matches. This CDR3 is built from 16 residues. The germline V gene has CDR1 MNHEY and CDR2 SMNVEV (reference sequence).

The J gene is TRBJ2-7, the V gene TRBV29-1; D tentatively reads TRBD1 or TRBD2 (5 bases each). The germline V gene encodes CDR1 SQVTM and CDR2 ANQGSEA. This CDR3 has 13 amino acids. Trimming removed 1 base at V and 4 bases at J, with 11 bases between. The CDR3 here is CSVEVEDTYEQYF. CDR3 sequence (DNA): TGCAGCGTTGAAGTGGAGGACACTTACGAGCAGTACTTC.